The sequence of this T cell receptor beta chain was determined in a study of metastatic and nonmetastatic thyroid tumors. Study overall: Repertoires from blood and tumor or nodule tissue of malignant and benign thyroid patients were compared. Study-level findings and limits: For both blood and tumor, malignant thyroid tumors reportedly showed significantly higher TCR beta diversity than benign nodules did.

Notes on this clone: No antigen is known for it. A junction end diverges from the germline sequence, so it may reflect a read error.

Original data processing: The study built a papillary thyroid cancer distant-metastasis classifier from CDR3 differences across clinicopathological groups. TCRdb reprocessed the PCR reads via MiXCR. TCRdb, rather than the study authors, made the V and J calls. The table includes roughly 6,000 clones, 30% to 35% detected once. The CDR3 is 15 amino acids. Germline-derived CDR1 and CDR2 are SGHRS and YFSETQ. Ahead of thyroid surgery, no patient had received treatment of any kind. The J gene is TRBJ1-5, the V gene TRBV5-1, with D unclear. This TCR derives from a male donor with papillary thyroid cancer or a benign thyroid nodule (not recorded which). Some clones in this sample may be carry-over from other donors' samples. Material: adjacent normal tissue. CDR3 in DNA: TGCGGGTGCAGCTTGGGAGGTTCGGTTTCTCAGCCCCAGCATTTC. It specifies CGCSLGGSVSQPQHF.